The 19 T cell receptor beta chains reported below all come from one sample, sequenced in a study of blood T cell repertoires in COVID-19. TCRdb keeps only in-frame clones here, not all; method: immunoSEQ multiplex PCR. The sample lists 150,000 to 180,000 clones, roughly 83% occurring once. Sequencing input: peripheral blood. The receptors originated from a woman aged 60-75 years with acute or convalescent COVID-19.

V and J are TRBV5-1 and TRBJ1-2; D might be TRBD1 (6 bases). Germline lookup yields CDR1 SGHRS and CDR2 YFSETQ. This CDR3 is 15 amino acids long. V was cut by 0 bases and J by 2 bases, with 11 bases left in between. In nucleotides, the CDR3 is TGCGCCAGCAGCTTGGGGGCTGACAGGAACTATGGCTACACCTTC. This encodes CASSLGADRNYGYTF.

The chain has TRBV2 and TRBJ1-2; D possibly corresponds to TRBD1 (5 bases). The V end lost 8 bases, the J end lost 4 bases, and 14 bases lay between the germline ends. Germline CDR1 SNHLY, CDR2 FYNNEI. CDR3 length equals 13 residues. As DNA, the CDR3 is TGTGCCAGCGGGAAAACGGGGGTCTATGGCTACACCTTC. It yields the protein CASGKTGVYGYTF.

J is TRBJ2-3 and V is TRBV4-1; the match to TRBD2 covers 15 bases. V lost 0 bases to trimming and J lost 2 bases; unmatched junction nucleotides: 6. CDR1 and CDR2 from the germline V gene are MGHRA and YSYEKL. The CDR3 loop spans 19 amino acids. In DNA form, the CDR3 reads TGCGCCAGCAGCCAAGATTGGACTAGCGGGGGGGCAAACACAGATACGCAGTATTTT. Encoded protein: CASSQDWTSGGANTDTQYF.

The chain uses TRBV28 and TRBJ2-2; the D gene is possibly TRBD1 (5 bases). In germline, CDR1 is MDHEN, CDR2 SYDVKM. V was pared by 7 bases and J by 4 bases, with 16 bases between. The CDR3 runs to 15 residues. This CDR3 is CASTRGRAVTGELFF. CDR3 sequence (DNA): TGTGCCAGCACAAGGGGCCGGGCTGTCACCGGGGAGCTGTTTTTT.

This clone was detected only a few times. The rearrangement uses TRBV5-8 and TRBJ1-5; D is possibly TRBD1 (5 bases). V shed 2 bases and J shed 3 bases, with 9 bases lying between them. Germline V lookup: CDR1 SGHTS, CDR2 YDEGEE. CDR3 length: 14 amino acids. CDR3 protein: CASSFLGPNQPQHF. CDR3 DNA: TGTGCCAGCAGCTTTTTGGGGCCCAATCAGCCCCAGCATTTT.

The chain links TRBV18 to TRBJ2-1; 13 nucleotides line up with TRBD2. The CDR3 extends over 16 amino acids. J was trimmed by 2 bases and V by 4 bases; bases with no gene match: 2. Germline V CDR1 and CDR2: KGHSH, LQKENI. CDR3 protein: CASSRTSGGTYNEQFF. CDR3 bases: TGTGCCAGCTCACGGACTAGCGGGGGTACCTACAATGAGCAGTTCTTC.

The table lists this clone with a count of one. The CDR3 spells CASRLATRQGAGANVLTF. The CDR3 DNA reads TGTGCAAGTCGCTTAGCCACACGACAGGGGGCTGGGGCCAACGTCCTGACTTTC. V is TRBV12-2 and J is TRBJ2-6; the D call in the table, TRBD1, was not verified against the DNA. TRBV12-2 is annotated as a pseudogene. The CDR3 is 18 residues long.

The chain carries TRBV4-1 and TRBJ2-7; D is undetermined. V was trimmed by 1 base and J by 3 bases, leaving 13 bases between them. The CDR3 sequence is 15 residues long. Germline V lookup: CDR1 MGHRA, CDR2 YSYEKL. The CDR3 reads CASSQGPVGGYEQYV. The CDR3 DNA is TGCGCCAGCAGCCAAGGCCCCGTCGGCGGCTACGAGCAGTACGTC.

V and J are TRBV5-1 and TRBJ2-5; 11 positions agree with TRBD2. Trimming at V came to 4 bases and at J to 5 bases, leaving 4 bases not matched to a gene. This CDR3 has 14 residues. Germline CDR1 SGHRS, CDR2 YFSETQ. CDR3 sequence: CASSVSGGAETQYF. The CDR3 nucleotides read TGCGCCAGCAGCGTTAGCGGGGGGGCCGAGACCCAGTACTTC.

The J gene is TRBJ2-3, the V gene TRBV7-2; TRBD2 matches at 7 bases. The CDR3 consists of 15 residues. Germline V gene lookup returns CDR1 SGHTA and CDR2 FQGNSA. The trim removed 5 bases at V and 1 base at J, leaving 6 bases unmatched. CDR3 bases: TGTGCCAGCAGCGCCCGGGACTACGGCACAGATACGCAGTATTTT. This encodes CASSARDYGTDTQYF.

CDR3 sequence: CASRHTGGIATEAFF. The CDR3 DNA follows: TGTGCCAGCAGGCACACAGGGGGCATAGCGACTGAAGCTTTCTTT. The chain uses TRBV6-5 and TRBJ1-1; 9 bases fit TRBD1. The CDR3 totals 15 residues. The V gene's germline CDR1 is MNHEY and CDR2 SVGAGI. The V segment lost 6 bases and the J segment 5 bases; nucleotides outside the gene matches: 10.

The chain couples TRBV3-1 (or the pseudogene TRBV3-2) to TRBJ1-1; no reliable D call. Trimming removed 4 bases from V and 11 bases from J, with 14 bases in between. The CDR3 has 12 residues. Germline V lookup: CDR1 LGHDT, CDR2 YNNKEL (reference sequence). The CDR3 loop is CASSPGLSEAFF. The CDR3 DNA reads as TGTGCCAGCAGCCCAGGTCTTTCCGAGGCTTTCTTT.

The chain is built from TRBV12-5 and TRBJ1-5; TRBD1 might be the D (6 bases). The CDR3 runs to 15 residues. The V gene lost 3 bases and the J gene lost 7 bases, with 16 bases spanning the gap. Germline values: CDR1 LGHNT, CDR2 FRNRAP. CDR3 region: CASGLEQGTNQPQHF. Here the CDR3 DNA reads TGTGCTAGTGGTTTAGAACAGGGTACGAACCAGCCCCAGCATTTT.

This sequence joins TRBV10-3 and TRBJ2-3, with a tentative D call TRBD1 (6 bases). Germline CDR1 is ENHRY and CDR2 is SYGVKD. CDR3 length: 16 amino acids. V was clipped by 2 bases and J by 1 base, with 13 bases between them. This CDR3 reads CAISEGGALCTDTQYF. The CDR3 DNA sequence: TGTGCCATCAGTGAGGGGGGCGCGCTATGCACAGATACGCAGTATTTT.

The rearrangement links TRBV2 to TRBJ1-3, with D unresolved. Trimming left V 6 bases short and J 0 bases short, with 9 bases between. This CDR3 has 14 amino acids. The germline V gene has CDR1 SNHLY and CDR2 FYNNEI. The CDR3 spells CASRGPSSGNTIYF. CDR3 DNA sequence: TGTGCCAGCAGGGGCCCCTCCTCTGGAAACACCATATATTTT.

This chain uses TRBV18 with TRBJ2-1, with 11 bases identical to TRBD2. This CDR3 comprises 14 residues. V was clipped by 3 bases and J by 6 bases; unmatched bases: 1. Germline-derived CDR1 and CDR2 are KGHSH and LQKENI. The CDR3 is CASSPSGGANEQFF. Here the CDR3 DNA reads TGTGCCAGCTCACCTAGCGGGGGGGCCAATGAGCAGTTCTTC.

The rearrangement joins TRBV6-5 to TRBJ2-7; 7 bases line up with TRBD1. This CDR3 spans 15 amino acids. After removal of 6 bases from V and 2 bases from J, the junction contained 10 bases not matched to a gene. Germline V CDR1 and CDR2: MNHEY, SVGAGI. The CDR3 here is CASRPDRALPYEQYF. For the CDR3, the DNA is TGTGCCAGCAGACCCGACAGGGCCCTACCCTACGAGCAGTACTTC.

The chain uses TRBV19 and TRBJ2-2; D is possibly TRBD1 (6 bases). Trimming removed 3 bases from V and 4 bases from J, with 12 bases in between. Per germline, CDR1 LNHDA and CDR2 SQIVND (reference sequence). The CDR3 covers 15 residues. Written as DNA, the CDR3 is TGTGCCAGTAGTATGCGAGGGGGAGCCACCGGGGAGCTGTTTTTT. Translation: CASSMRGGATGELFF. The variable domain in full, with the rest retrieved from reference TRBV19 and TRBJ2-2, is DGGITQSPKYLFRKEGQNVTLSCEQNLNHDAMYWYRQDPGQGLRLIYYSQIVNDFQKGDIAEGYSVSREKKESFPLTVTSAQKNPTAFYLCASSMRGGATGELFFGEGSRLTVL.

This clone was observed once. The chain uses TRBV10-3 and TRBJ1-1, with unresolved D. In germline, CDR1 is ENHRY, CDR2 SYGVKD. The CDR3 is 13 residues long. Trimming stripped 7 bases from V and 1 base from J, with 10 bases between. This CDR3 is CAIKESGNTEAFF. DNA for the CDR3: TGTGCCATCAAGGAATCAGGGAACACTGAAGCTTTCTTT.